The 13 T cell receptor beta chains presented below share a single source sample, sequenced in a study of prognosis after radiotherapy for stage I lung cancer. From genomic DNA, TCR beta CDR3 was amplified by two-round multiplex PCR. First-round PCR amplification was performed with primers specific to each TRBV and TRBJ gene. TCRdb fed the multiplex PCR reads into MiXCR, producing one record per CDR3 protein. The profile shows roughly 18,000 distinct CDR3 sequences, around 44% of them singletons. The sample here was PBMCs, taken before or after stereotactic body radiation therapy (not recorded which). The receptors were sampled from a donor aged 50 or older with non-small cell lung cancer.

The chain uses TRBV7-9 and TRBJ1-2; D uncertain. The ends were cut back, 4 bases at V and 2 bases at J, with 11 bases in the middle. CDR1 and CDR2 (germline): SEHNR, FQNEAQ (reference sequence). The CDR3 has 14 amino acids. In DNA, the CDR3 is TGTGCCAGCAGCTCCGAATCGGGGAACTATGGCTACACCTTC. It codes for CASSSESGNYGYTF.

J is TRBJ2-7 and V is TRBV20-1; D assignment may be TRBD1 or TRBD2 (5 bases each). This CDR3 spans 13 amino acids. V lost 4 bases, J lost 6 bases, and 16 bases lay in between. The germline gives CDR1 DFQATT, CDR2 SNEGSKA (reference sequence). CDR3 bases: TGCAGTGCTAAAGGGACGGTCTATGGCGAGCAGTACTTC. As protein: CSAKGTVYGEQYF.

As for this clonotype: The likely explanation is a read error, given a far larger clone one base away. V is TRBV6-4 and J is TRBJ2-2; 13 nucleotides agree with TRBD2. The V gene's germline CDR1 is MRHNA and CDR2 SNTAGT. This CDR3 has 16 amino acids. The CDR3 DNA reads TGTGCCAGCACCCTGGGGGGACTAGCGGGGACCGCGGAGCTGTTTTTT. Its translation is CASTLGGLAGTAELFF.

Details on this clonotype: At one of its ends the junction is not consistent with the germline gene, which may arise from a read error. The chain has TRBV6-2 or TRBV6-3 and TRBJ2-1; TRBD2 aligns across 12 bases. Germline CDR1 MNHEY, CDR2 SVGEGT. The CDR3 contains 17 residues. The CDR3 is CSSLDSSGRAGYNEQFF. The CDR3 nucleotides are TGTTCCAGCCTTGACTCTAGCGGGAGGGCCGGCTACAATGAGCAGTTCTTC.

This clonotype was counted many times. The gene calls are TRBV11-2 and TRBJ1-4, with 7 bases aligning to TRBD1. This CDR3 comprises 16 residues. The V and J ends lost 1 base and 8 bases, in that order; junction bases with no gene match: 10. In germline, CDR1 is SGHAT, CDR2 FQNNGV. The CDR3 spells CASSLGYQGVKEKLFF. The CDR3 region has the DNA TGTGCCAGCAGCTTAGGATATCAGGGGGTTAAAGAAAAACTGTTTTTT.

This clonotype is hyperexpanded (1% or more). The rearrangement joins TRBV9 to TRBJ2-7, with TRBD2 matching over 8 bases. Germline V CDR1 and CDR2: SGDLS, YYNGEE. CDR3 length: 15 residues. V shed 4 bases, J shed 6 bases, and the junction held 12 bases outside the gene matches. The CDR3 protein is CASSSPSGGVAEQYF. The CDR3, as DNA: TGTGCCAGCAGCTCTCCCAGCGGGGGTGTGGCCGAGCAGTACTTC.

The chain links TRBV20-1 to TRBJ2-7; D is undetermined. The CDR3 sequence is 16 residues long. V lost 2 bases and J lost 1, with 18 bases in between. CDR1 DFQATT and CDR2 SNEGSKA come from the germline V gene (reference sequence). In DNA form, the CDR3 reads TGCAGTGCTAGACCCACCGGTTGGGCGGTATCCTACGAGCAGTACTTC. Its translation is CSARPTGWAVSYEQYF.

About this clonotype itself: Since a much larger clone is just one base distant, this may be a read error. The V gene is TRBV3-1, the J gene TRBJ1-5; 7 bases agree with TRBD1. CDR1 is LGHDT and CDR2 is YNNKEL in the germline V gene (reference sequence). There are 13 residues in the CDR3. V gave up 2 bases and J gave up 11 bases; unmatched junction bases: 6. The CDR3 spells CASSQTGEGSQHF. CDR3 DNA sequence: TGTGCCAGCAGCCAAACAGGGGAAGGGTCCCAGCATTTT.

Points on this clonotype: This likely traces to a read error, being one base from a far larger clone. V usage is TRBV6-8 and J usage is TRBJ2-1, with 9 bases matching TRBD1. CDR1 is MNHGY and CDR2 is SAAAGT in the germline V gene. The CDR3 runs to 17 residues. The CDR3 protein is CTSSFQPGQGLYNEQFF. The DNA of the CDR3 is TGTACCAGCAGTTTTCAACCGGGACAGGGTCTTTACAATGAGCAGTTCTTC.

This CDR3 is CASSSLGSGAGEQYF. The DNA of the CDR3 is TGTGCCAGCAGTTCCCTCGGCTCGGGGGCGGGTGAGCAGTACTTC. J is TRBJ2-7 and V is TRBV28; D is perhaps TRBD1 or TRBD2 (6 bases each). This CDR3 spans 15 amino acids. The V end was cut by 4 bases, the J end by 7 bases, with 20 bases between. Germline-derived CDR1 and CDR2 are MDHEN and SYDVKM.

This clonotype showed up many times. This CDR3 reads CASRPDLLAGGETQYF. CDR3 DNA sequence: TGTGCCAGCAGGCCCGACTTACTAGCGGGGGGAGAGACCCAGTACTTC. This chain joins TRBV2 and TRBJ2-5, with 12 bases aligning to TRBD2. V lost 6 bases and J lost 4; bases outside the gene matches: 9. The CDR3 is 16 amino acids. Germline V gene sequence: CDR1 SNHLY, CDR2 FYNNEI.

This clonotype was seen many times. CDR3 region: CASSLMAGGSTGELFF. As DNA, the CDR3 is TGCGCCAGCAGCTTGATGGCAGGGGGCAGCACCGGGGAGCTGTTTTTT. V is TRBV5-1 and J is TRBJ2-2; 8 nucleotides agree with TRBD1. From germline, CDR1 is SGHRS and CDR2 YFSETQ. V was clipped by 1 base and J by 4 bases; unmatched bases: 6. The CDR3 is 16 amino acids.

In DNA, the CDR3 is TGCAGTGCTAGTTCGACATACTCCTACGAGCAGTACTTC. It yields the protein CSASSTYSYEQYF. The rearrangement uses TRBV20-1 and TRBJ2-7; D is undetermined. Deletions cut 3 bases from V and 0 bases from J, with 9 bases between. The CDR3 is 13 residues long. CDR1 is DFQATT, CDR2 SNEGSKA, per germline (reference sequence).